Listed below are T cell receptor beta chains from one sample, sequenced in a study of blood T cells in healthy people across ages. Each CDR3 protein gets one entry after TCRdb re-called the 5' RACE reads with MiXCR. The sample lists 780,000 or so distinct CDR3 sequences, 56% occurring once. The sample taken for sequencing was blood. The receptors originated from a man aged 40-49 years in good health. Each CDR3 is given with its conserved first and last residue. D genes are given only for firm matches. Where a row states a size, it is once, few, many or the class of an expanded clone; other rows omit it.

clone_size | j_call | d_call | v_call | cdr3_aa | cdr3_nt
few | TRBJ1-5 | . | TRBV6-1 | CASSEWWTEDNQPQHF | TGTGCCAGCAGTGAATGGTGGACAGAAGATAATCAGCCCCAGCATTTT
few | TRBJ2-4 | TRBD1 | TRBV20-1 | CSAASTGGAAIAKNIQYF | TGCAGTGCCGCATCGACAGGGGGCGCGGCAATAGCCAAAAACATTCAGTACTTC
few | TRBJ2-7 | TRBD2 | TRBV10-2 | CASRDGASGGLYRDEQYF | TGCGCCAGCCGGGATGGGGCTAGCGGGGGGTTGTACAGAGACGAGCAGTACTTC
few | TRBJ2-7 | . | TRBV7-2 | CASSLVTEYLYF | TGTGCCAGCAGCTTAGTGACAGAATATTTGTACTTC
. | TRBJ2-3 | TRBD1 | TRBV29-1 | CSGRTGSTDTQYF | TGCAGCGGTAGGACAGGCAGCACAGATACGCAGTATTTT
few | TRBJ2-2 | . | TRBV3-1 | CASSQVVQGGELFF | TGTGCCAGCAGCCAAGTTGTACAGGGCGGGGAGCTGTTTTTT
. | TRBJ2-5 | . | TRBV27 | CASGAQETQYF | TGTGCAAGCGGAGCTCAAGAGACCCAGTACTTC
. | TRBJ2-3 | TRBD1 | TRBV11-2 | CASSPGQGWGDTQYF | TGTGCCAGCAGTCCCGGACAGGGATGGGGGGATACGCAGTATTTT
few | TRBJ2-1 | . | TRBV7-9 | CASEGRIYNEQFF | TGTGCCAGTGAAGGGAGAATCTACAATGAGCAGTTCTTC
. | TRBJ2-5 | TRBD1 | TRBV27 | CASSPGQRLTQYF | TGTGCCAGCAGTCCGGGACAGAGGCTGACCCAGTACTTC
. | TRBJ1-2 | . | TRBV4-1 | CASSQEEIPANYGYTF | TGCGCCAGCAGCCAAGAAGAAATTCCCGCGAACTATGGCTACACCTTC
. | TRBJ2-1 | TRBD1 | TRBV5-1 | CASSVDRGRQFF | TGCGCCAGCAGCGTGGACAGGGGAAGGCAGTTCTTC
. | TRBJ2-1 | TRBD1 | TRBV7-2 | CASSLGAVTGVPNEQFF | TGTGCCAGCAGCTTAGGAGCCGTGACAGGGGTCCCCAATGAGCAGTTCTTC